This T cell receptor beta chain was captured by sequencing in a study of OX40 agonist ivuxolimab in advanced cancers. Looking at the study overall: Ivuxolimab was an agonistic, fully human IgG2 monoclonal antibody directed against OX40 (CD134), a costimulatory receptor. Intravenous ivuxolimab was administered to patients every 2 weeks at six dose levels: 0.01, 0.1, 0.3, 1.5, 3 and 10 mg/kg. Peripheral TCRbeta sequencing was intended to test whether TCR sequence diversity was altered and clonal T-cell expansion was caused by ivuxolimab. The paper covers the monotherapy dose-escalation part of the phase I ivuxolimab trial, which included N of about 50 patients. In the dose-escalation cohort, 70% to 85% of patients were male, and the mean age was around 60 years with a range of roughly 20 to 80. Among the roughly 52 dose-escalation patients, approximately 20 had hepatocellular carcinoma, around 15 melanoma, 9 renal cell carcinoma and 9 head and neck cancer. Patients were allowed to have had prior anti-PD-1, anti-PD-L1 or anti-CTLA-4 therapy, and 40% to 45% of the dose-escalation patients had been treated with checkpoint inhibitors. Three dose-escalation patients achieved partial responses, one with hepatocellular carcinoma and two with cutaneous melanoma.

CDR1 SGHRS and CDR2 YFSETQ were looked up in the germline V gene. Trimming accounts for 3 bases at V and 2 bases at J, while the number of junction bases matched to no gene is 8. The CDR3 spans 15 residues, from the cysteine through the phenylalanine. Only the CDR3 DNA stays, 45 bases, in frame from base 1. Patients with a history of autoimmune disease or receiving systemic immunosuppression were excluded from the trial. In every dose cohort, peripheral blood was drawn for TCR sequencing at baseline, cycle 4 day 1, and cycle 7 day 1. The samples were drawn from a first-in-human, open-label, multicenter phase I dose-escalation trial of ivuxolimab. Adults with locally advanced or metastatic melanoma, renal cell carcinoma, hepatocellular carcinoma or head and neck squamous cell carcinoma were enrolled in the trial. CD4+ and CD8+ T cells were sorted separately from peripheral blood before TCR sequencing.

Beyond this particular receptor, the publication reports: Antigen specificity was not determined for the clonally expanded peripheral T cells. Low levels of normalized T-cell clonal expansion were also seen in some nonresponding patients. On average, CD8+ T cells showed more expanded clones than CD4+ T cells after ivuxolimab. Partial responders in the 0.1-3.0 mg/kg groups had among the lowest normalized peripheral clonal expansion, especially among CD8+ T cells. Clonal expansion of both CD4+ and CD8+ blood T cells was observed from baseline to week 6 at doses 0.1 to 3.0 mg/kg.

Comment on this clone: Its recognized antigen is unknown. Within one base of it there is no much larger clone, and no base qualities were kept.

Genomic DNA was extracted from sorted cells for sequencing of the TCRbeta CDR3 region. The immunoSEQ Assay was used to sequence the TCRbeta CDR3 regions. TCRdb retrieved this table from immuneACCESS and kept in-frame rearrangements only. Not all clones are present; in checked studies, unresolved V genes account for under half, and no reason is known for the remainder. This sample holds 95,000 to 100,000 clones; about 90% were observed only once. The top ten clonotypes cover 1.5% to 2% of the sample. The chain uses TRBV5-1 and TRBJ2-7; TRBD1 lines up with 7 middle nucleotides. The clonotype was recovered from an adult with an advanced solid tumor such as melanoma, head and neck, liver or kidney cancer. The sample consisted of CD4+ or CD8+ T cells sorted from blood, taken in a trial of the OX40 agonist ivuxolimab. The DNA sequence is TGCGCCAGCAGCTCCATGGACAGGTTCCCCTACGAGCAGTACTTC. Its protein product is CASSSMDRFPYEQYF.